Below are 22 T cell receptor beta chains sequenced from a single sample in a study of blood T cell repertoires in COVID-19. Some clones are missing from TCRdb's copy, which holds only in-frame ones; the method was immunoSEQ multiplex PCR. The sample includes tens of thousands of clones, 90% of them seen just once. Sequenced: peripheral blood. Source of these receptors: a human donor in a cohort sampled during active COVID-19.

The CDR3 reads CASSLGDRGNQPQHF. CDR3 coding DNA: TGCGCCAGCAGCTTGGGGGACAGGGGCAATCAGCCCCAGCATTTT. The gene calls are TRBV5-1 and TRBJ1-5; 9 bases match TRBD1. The CDR3 runs 15 residues. Germline V gene data show CDR1 as SGHRS and CDR2 as YFSETQ. V lost 0 bases and J lost 2; bases outside the gene matches: 0.

The chain links TRBV6-2 or TRBV6-3 to TRBJ2-1; D remains ambiguous. This CDR3 contains 16 residues. Germline V gene sequence: CDR1 MNHEY, CDR2 SVGEGT. The ends were cut back, 2 bases at V and 2 bases at J, with 13 bases in the middle. The CDR3 loop reads CASSYQPGRPYNEQFF. For the CDR3, the DNA is TGTGCCAGCAGTTACCAGCCAGGCCGCCCCTACAATGAGCAGTTCTTC.

CDR3 protein: CASSTGPETQYF. CDR3 nucleotides: TGTGCCAGCAGTACAGGACCAGAGACCCAGTACTTC. The chain recombines TRBV2 with TRBJ2-5; weak D call: TRBD1 (5 bases). V shed 5 bases and J shed 4 bases, with 8 bases lying between them. The CDR3 extends over 12 amino acids. From germline, CDR1 is SNHLY and CDR2 FYNNEI.

The gene calls are TRBV6-5 and TRBJ2-5; 13 bases fit TRBD2. Germline lookup yields CDR1 MNHEY and CDR2 SVGAGI. V lost 0 bases and J lost 8; bases outside the gene matches: 6. This CDR3 comprises 16 residues. CDR3 sequence (DNA): TGTGCCAGCAGTTACTCGGGGACTAGCGGGATGGCTACCCAGTACTTC. Its translation: CASSYSGTSGMATQYF.

As to this clone: The DNA is omitted, as the CDR3 cannot be located on it reliably, and the CDR3 follows TCRdb's listing. The CDR3 loop reads CASSLNFGEGKNTEAFF. V is TRBV5-1 and J is TRBJ1-1. CDR1 is SGHRS, CDR2 YFSETQ, per germline. The CDR3 is made up of 17 amino acids, end residues included.

The V call is TRBV7-9, the J call TRBJ2-3, with D unresolved. V shed 1 base and J shed 0 bases, with 8 bases lying between them. Germline values: CDR1 SEHNR, CDR2 FQNEAQ (reference sequence). CDR3 size: 15 residues. CDR3 in DNA: TGTGCCAGCAGCTTAGGAGCGAGCAGCACAGATACGCAGTATTTT. Amino acid sequence: CASSLGASSTDTQYF.

The table lists this clone with a count of one. This sequence joins TRBV11-3 and TRBJ2-1; 7 bases fit TRBD2. Germline CDR1 reads SGHNT; CDR2 reads YENEEA. The CDR3 runs to 11 residues. V shed 8 bases, J shed 5 bases, and the junction held 0 bases outside the gene matches. The CDR3 nucleotides are TGTGCCAGCCGGGGGGACAATGAGCAGTTCTTC. This sequence encodes CASRGDNEQFF.

The chain couples TRBV7-6 to TRBJ1-2; a possible D gene is TRBD1 (6 bases). CDR1 and CDR2 (germline): SGHVS, FNYEAQ. CDR3 length: 15 residues. V lost 0 bases, J lost 5 bases, and 13 bases lay in between. DNA of the CDR3: TGTGCCAGCAGCTTAGCGGGGGGGGCGGAGTATGGCTACACCTTC. It is translated as CASSLAGGAEYGYTF.

The chain links TRBV14 to TRBJ1-6, with D possibly being TRBD1 (6 bases). CDR3 length: 13 residues. The germline V and J ends were trimmed by 3 bases and 10 bases, with 10 bases remaining between them. Germline assignment: CDR1 SGHDN and CDR2 FVKESK. The CDR3 loop reads CASSQGARSPLHF. Written as DNA, the CDR3 is TGTGCCAGCAGCCAGGGGGCTCGATCACCCCTCCACTTT.

The V call is TRBV28, the J call TRBJ1-6; D remains ambiguous. This CDR3 has 17 residues. Germline V gene sequence: CDR1 MDHEN, CDR2 SYDVKM. Trimming left V 6 bases short and J 0 bases short, with 15 bases between. CDR3 sequence: CASSSYKGGSYNSPLHF. Here the CDR3 DNA reads TGTGCCAGCAGCTCTTACAAGGGAGGCTCCTATAATTCACCCCTCCACTTT.

The chain joins TRBV18 to TRBJ1-2; unclear D gene. V lost 2 bases, J lost 4 bases, and 8 bases lay in between. This CDR3 region has 13 residues. Germline values: CDR1 KGHSH, CDR2 LQKENI. The CDR3 DNA is TGTGCCAGCTCACCAAACAGCCTCTATGGCTACACCTTC. It yields the protein CASSPNSLYGYTF.

V and J are TRBV27 and TRBJ1-2; 10 bases map to TRBD1. After removal of 1 base from V and 6 bases from J, the junction contained 8 bases not matched to a gene. Germline V lookup: CDR1 MNHEY, CDR2 SMNVEV (reference sequence). This CDR3 is built from 16 residues. The CDR3 coding sequence is TGTGCCAGCAGTTTATACAGGGACAGGGGAGGAGATGGCTACACCTTC. Protein product: CASSLYRDRGGDGYTF.

This clone was seen only once. The rearrangement uses TRBV7-2 and TRBJ1-4; maybe TRBD1 (6 bases). Trimming stripped 5 bases from V and 8 bases from J, with 18 bases between. In germline, CDR1 is SGHTA, CDR2 FQGNSA. This CDR3 has 15 residues. As DNA, the CDR3 is TGTGCCAGCAGCCGGCAGGGGCCGAACGGGGAAAAACTGTTTTTT. This translates into CASSRQGPNGEKLFF. Combining the CDR3 with reference TRBV7-2 and TRBJ1-4 gives the whole variable domain GAGVSQSPSNKVTEKGKDVELRCDPISGHTALYWYRQSLGQGLEFLIYFQGNSAPDKSGLPSDRFSAERTGGSVSTLTIQRTQQEDSAVYLCASSRQGPNGEKLFFGSGTQLSVL.

The chain has TRBV28 and TRBJ2-1; D gene ambiguous. This CDR3 has 13 residues. Per the germline V gene, CDR1 is MDHEN and CDR2 is SYDVKM. V was shortened by 2 bases and J by 3 bases, with 5 bases between the two germline ends. The CDR3 DNA reads as TGTGCCAGCAGTTTACAGATCTACAATGAGCAGTTCTTC. Residues: CASSLQIYNEQFF.

The rearrangement links TRBV25-1 to TRBJ2-1, with 11 bases fitting TRBD2. There are 16 residues in the CDR3. Trimming removed 6 bases from V and 5 bases from J; junction bases left unmatched: 9. Germline loops: CDR1 MGHDK, CDR2 SYGVNS. CDR3 DNA sequence: TGTGCCAGCAGCCCACCGGGACTAGCGGAAAACAATGAGCAGTTCTTC. This translates into CASSPPGLAENNEQFF.

The chain combines TRBV3-1 (or the pseudogene TRBV3-2) with TRBJ2-1, with 7 nucleotides matching TRBD2. With 1 base clipped from V and 0 bases from J, the junction kept 3 bases outside the gene matches. Germline loops: CDR1 LGHDT, CDR2 YNNKEL (reference sequence). CDR3 length: 16 amino acids. DNA of the CDR3: TGTGCCAGCAGCCAAGGGGGCGGGAGCTCCTACAATGAGCAGTTCTTC. It codes for CASSQGGGSSYNEQFF.

The chain has TRBV5-1 and TRBJ1-1; 7 bases agree with TRBD1. The germline V gene encodes CDR1 SGHRS and CDR2 YFSETQ. The CDR3 length is 13 residues. The V and J ends lost 6 bases and 1 base, in that order; junction bases with no gene match: 3. The CDR3 is CASNNRGNTEAFF. The CDR3 DNA reads as TGCGCCAGCAACAACAGGGGGAACACTGAAGCTTTCTTT.

Of note for this clone: Other DNA sequences in the same sample also yield this CDR3. The V gene is TRBV3-1 (or the pseudogene TRBV3-2), the J gene TRBJ2-7, with 10 positions matching TRBD1. Germline trimming cut 5 bases from V and 4 bases from J; bases unmatched to any gene: 2. The CDR3 is 13 amino acids. CDR1 is LGHDT and CDR2 is YNNKEL in the germline V gene (reference sequence). The chain's CDR3 is CASSRQGAYEQYF. CDR3 bases: TGTGCCAGCAGCAGACAGGGGGCGTACGAGCAGTACTTC.

The chain combines TRBV6-5 with TRBJ2-1, with D perhaps matching TRBD1 (5 bases). CDR1 MNHEY and CDR2 SVGAGI come from the germline V gene. The CDR3 covers 15 residues. Trimming took 3 bases from V and 0 from J, leaving 9 bases between them. Here the CDR3 DNA reads TGTGCCAGCAGTTATGGCAGGGTCTCCTACAATGAGCAGTTCTTC. Amino acid sequence: CASSYGRVSYNEQFF.

The chain has TRBV6-5 and TRBJ1-1, with 9 bases that match TRBD1. This CDR3 comprises 15 residues. J was trimmed by 5 bases and V by 5 bases; bases with no gene match: 9. The germline V gene has CDR1 MNHEY and CDR2 SVGAGI. The DNA for the CDR3 is TGTGCCAGCAGTCCGCCGGGGACAGGGCGGACTGAAGCTTTCTTT. Translating it yields CASSPPGTGRTEAFF.

The gene calls are TRBV7-9 and TRBJ2-3; tentatively, D is TRBD1 (6 bases). The V end lost 5 bases, the J end lost 6 bases, and 21 bases lay between the germline ends. This CDR3 is built from 16 residues. Per the germline V gene, CDR1 is SEHNR and CDR2 is FQNEAQ (reference sequence). CDR3 in DNA: TGTGCCAGCAGCAAGGGACAACACGCCCCGGCGGATACGCAGTATTTT. As protein: CASSKGQHAPADTQYF.

The genes are TRBV4-1 and TRBJ2-7; 12 bases match TRBD2. There are 16 residues in the CDR3. Germline V lookup: CDR1 MGHRA, CDR2 YSYEKL. With 3 bases clipped from V and 4 bases from J, the junction kept 7 bases outside the gene matches. This chain's CDR3 is CASSQASSGRGYEQYF. CDR3 bases: TGCGCCAGCAGCCAGGCCTCTAGCGGGAGGGGGTACGAGCAGTACTTC.